A selection of T cell receptor beta chains follows, all from one sample in a study of T cell responses to AZD1222 COVID-19 vaccine. This table comes from immunoSEQ multiplex PCR, and its TCRdb copy is limited to in-frame clones, with some not included. The repertoire has 110,000 to 150,000 clones, approximately 94% of them found once; the top ten carry about 9%. The source was peripheral blood, collected on day 0 of AZD1222 vaccination. The receptors originated from an adult in good health. The CDR3 runs from the conserved cysteine through the conserved F or W. D genes are given only for firm matches. Clone size is shown for a subset of rows, as once, few, many or a class of expanded clone.

clone_size,d_call,j_call,v_call,cdr3_nt,cdr3_aa
NA,TRBD1,TRBJ1-2,TRBV28,TGTGCCAGCAGTTTTTCGGGACAGCAATACTATGGCTACACCTTC,CASSFSGQQYYGYTF
NA,TRBD1,TRBJ2-7,TRBV6-2/TRBV6-3,TGTGCCAGCAGTTCGACAGGGGATAACTCCTACGAGCAGTACTTC,CASSSTGDNSYEQYF
NA,TRBD1,TRBJ1-4,TRBV29-1,TGCAGCGTTGAAGAAAACAGGGGTGAAAAACTGTTTTTT,CSVEENRGEKLFF
NA,NA,TRBJ2-2,TRBV5-1,TGCGCCAGCAGAGCTGGGGGCTTGGGCGGGGAGCTGTTTTTT,CASRAGGLGGELFF
NA,NA,TRBJ2-6,TRBV5-4,TGTGCCAGCAGCAAGGGACGGAACTCTGGGGCCAACGTCCTGACTTTC,CASSKGRNSGANVLTF
NA,TRBD2,TRBJ2-4,TRBV9,TGTGCCAGCAGCGCTAATAGCGGGGGGGACAAAAACATTCAGTACTTC,CASSANSGGDKNIQYF
NA,NA,TRBJ2-3,TRBV2,TGTGCCAGCAGTCAGGGGAAGAGCACAGATACGCAGTATTTT,CASSQGKSTDTQYF
NA,TRBD2,TRBJ2-1,TRBV7-9,TGTGCCAGCAGCCTCTTAGCGGGGGGGCCTTTTGAGCAGTTCTTC,CASSLLAGGPFEQFF
NA,NA,TRBJ2-5,TRBV11-3,TGTGCCAGCAGCTTAGGTCAGGGACGCCAAGAGACCCAGTACTTC,CASSLGQGRQETQYF
NA,NA,TRBJ2-3,TRBV6-6,TGTGCCAGCAGTTTGAGGGCACCGGCTGGCACAGATACGCAGTATTTT,CASSLRAPAGTDTQYF
NA,NA,TRBJ1-1,TRBV7-2,TGTGCCAGCACCGGACGGGCTATGAACACTGAAGCTTTCTTT,CASTGRAMNTEAFF
once,NA,TRBJ1-1,TRBV28,TGTGCCAGCAGTTTAATTGGGGCTTACACTGAAGCTTTCTTT,CASSLIGAYTEAFF
NA,TRBD1,TRBJ1-6,TRBV2,TGTGCCAGCAGAACAGACAGGGGGAATTCACCCCTCCACTTT,CASRTDRGNSPLHF
NA,NA,TRBJ1-2,TRBV3-1/TRBV3-2,TGTGCCAGCAGCCAGGGTATGCGGGATACTCCGGGCTATGGCTACACCTTC,CASSQGMRDTPGYGYTF
NA,TRBD1,TRBJ1-1,TRBV18,TGTGCCAGCTCACCGGACAGGGTGAGCACTGAAGCTTTCTTT,CASSPDRVSTEAFF
NA,NA,TRBJ1-1,TRBV30,TGTGCCTGGAGTGCTCAGCCCGGCACTGAAGCTTTCTTT,CAWSAQPGTEAFF
NA,TRBD1,TRBJ1-2,TRBV4-3,TGCGCCAGCAGCCAAGATCTGGCAGGGACAGGGAGCTACACCTTC,CASSQDLAGTGSYTF
NA,NA,TRBJ1-2,TRBV30,TGTGCCTCGCGGCCGGGCCCCGGAGGCTACACCTTC,CASRPGPGGYTF
NA,NA,TRBJ1-5,TRBV4-2,TGTGCCAGCAGCCAAGAGGGACATGGCGGTCAGCCCCAGCATTTT,CASSQEGHGGQPQHF
NA,TRBD1,TRBJ2-2,TRBV7-9,TGTGCCAGAGACAGGGAGAACACCGGGGAGCTGTTTTTT,CARDRENTGELFF
many,NA,TRBJ1-5,TRBV5-1,TGCGCCAGCAGCTTGGGGACCCCCAATCAGCCCCAGCATTTT,CASSLGTPNQPQHF
NA,NA,TRBJ2-3,TRBV6-6,TGTGCCAGCAGCCCTAAGTCCGATACGCAGTATTTT,CASSPKSDTQYF
NA,TRBD1,TRBJ2-6,TRBV27,TGTGCCAGCAGTCCCCGCCGGACAGGGAACGGGGCCAACGTCCTGACTTTC,CASSPRRTGNGANVLTF
NA,TRBD1,TRBJ2-3,TRBV7-2,TGTGCCAGCTCGTCGGACAGGAGCACAGATACGCAGTATTTT,CASSSDRSTDTQYF
NA,NA,TRBJ1-6,TRBV4-2,TGTGCCAGCAGCCAGGAAGGTAATTCACCCCTCCACTTT,CASSQEGNSPLHF
NA,TRBD1,TRBJ2-1,TRBV5-4,TGTGCCAGCAGCTTCATGGACAGGGGGTTGTGGAGCTCCTACAATGAGCAGTTCTTC,CASSFMDRGLWSSYNEQFF
few,NA,TRBJ1-4,TRBV18,TGTGCCAGCTCGGGACAAGGTTATGAAAAACTGTTTTTT,CASSGQGYEKLFF
NA,TRBD1,TRBJ2-5,TRBV27,TGTGCCAGCAGCCAGGGGGCGATCCAAGAGACCCAGTACTTC,CASSQGAIQETQYF
once,NA,TRBJ1-1,TRBV5-1,TGCGCCAGCAGCTCAAGGCCAGAGAACACTGAAGCTTTCTTT,CASSSRPENTEAFF
NA,TRBD1,TRBJ2-1,TRBV28,TGTGCCAGCAGTACCGCGGGACAGGGAAACAATGAGCAGTTCTTC,CASSTAGQGNNEQFF
NA,NA,TRBJ2-2,TRBV5-1,TGCGCCAGCAGCTTGGTTGGGCCGCTGTCCGGGGAGCTGTTTTTT,CASSLVGPLSGELFF